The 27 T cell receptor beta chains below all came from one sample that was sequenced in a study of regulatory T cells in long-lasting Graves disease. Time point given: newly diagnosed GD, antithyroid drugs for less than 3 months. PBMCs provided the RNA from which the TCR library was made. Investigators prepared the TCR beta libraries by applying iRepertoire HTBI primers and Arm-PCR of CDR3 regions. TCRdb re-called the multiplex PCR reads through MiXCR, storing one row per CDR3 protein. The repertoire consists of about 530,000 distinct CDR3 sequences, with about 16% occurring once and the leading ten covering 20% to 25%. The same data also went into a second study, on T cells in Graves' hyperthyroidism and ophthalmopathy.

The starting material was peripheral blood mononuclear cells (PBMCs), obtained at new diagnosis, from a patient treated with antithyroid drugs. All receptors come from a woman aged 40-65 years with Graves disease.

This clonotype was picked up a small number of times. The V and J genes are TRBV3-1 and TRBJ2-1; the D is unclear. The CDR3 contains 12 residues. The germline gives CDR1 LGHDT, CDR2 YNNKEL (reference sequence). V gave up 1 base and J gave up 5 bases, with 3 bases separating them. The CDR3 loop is CASSQANNEQFF. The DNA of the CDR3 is TGTGCCAGCAGCCAAGCCAACAATGAGCAGTTCTTC.

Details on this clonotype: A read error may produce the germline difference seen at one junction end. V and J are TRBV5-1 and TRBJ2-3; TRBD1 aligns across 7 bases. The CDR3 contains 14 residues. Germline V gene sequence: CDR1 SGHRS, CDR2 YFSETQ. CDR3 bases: TGCGCCAGCAGCGAAGGACAGGACACAGATACGCAGTGTTTT. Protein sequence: CASSEGQDTDTQCF. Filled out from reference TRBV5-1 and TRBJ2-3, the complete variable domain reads KAGVTQTPRYLIKTRGQQVTLSCSPISGHRSVSWYQQTPGQGLQFLFEYFSETQRNKGNFPGRFSGRQFSNSRSEMNVSTLELGDSALYLCASSEGQDTDTQCFGPGTRLTVL.

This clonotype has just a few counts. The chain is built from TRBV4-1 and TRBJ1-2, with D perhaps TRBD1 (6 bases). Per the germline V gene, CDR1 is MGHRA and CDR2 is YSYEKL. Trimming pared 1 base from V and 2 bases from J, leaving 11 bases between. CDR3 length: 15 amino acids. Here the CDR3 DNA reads TGCGCCAGCAGCCAAGTGCTTCAGGGGAACTATGGCTACACCTTC. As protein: CASSQVLQGNYGYTF.

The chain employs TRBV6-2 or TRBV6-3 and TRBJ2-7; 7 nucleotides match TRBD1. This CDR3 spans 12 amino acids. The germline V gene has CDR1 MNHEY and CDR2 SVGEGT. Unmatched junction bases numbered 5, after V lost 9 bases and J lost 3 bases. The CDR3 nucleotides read TGTGCCAGTAAGGGGGCAGGCTACGAGCAGTACTTC. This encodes CASKGAGYEQYF.

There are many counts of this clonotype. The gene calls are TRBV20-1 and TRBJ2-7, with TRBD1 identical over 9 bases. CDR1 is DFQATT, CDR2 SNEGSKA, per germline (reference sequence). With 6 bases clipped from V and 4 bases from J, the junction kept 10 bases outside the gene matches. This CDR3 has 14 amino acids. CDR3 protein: CSANLGQGGYEQYF. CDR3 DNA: TGCAGTGCCAACCTGGGACAGGGTGGGTACGAGCAGTACTTC.

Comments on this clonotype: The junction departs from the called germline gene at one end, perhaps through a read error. The CDR3 sequence is CARSTAGANPPLHF. Written as DNA, the CDR3 is TGTGCCCGAAGTACCGCGGGGGCAAATCCACCCCTCCACTTC. The V and J genes are TRBV30 and TRBJ2-4, with D perhaps TRBD2 (7 bases). CDR1 is GTSNPN, CDR2 SVGIG, per germline (reference sequence). The length of the CDR3 is 14 residues.

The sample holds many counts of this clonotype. The CDR3: CASSDLRGRLSTNEQFF. CDR3 coding DNA: TGTGCCAGCAGTGACCTCAGGGGGCGGCTATCCACCAATGAGCAGTTCTTC. This rearrangement joins TRBV6-1 to TRBJ2-1; the match to TRBD1 covers 8 bases. CDR1 MNHNS and CDR2 SASEGT come from the germline V gene. The J segment lost 6 bases and the V segment lost 3 bases, leaving 13 bases of the junction unmatched. This CDR3 has 17 amino acids.

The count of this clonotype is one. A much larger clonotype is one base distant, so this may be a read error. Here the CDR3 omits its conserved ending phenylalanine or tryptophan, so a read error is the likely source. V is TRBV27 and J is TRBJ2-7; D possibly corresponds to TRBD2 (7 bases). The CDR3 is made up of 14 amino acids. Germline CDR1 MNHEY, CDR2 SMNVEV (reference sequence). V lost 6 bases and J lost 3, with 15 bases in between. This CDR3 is CASSGGLTFYEQYL. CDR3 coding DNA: TGTGCCAGCAGCGGGGGGCTCACTTTCTACGAGCAGTACCTC.

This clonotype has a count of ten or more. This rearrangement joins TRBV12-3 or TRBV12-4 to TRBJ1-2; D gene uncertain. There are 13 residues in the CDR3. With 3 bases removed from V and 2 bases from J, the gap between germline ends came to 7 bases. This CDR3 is CASSFPSNYGYTF. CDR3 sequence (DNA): TGTGCCAGCAGTTTTCCCAGCAACTATGGCTACACCTTC.

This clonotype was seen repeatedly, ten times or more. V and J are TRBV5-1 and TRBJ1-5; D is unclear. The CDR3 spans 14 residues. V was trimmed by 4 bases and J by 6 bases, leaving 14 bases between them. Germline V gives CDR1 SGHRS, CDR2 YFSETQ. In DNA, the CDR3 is TGCGCCAGCAGCACCGGAATTGCTGGTCAGCCCCAGCATTTT. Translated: CASSTGIAGQPQHF.

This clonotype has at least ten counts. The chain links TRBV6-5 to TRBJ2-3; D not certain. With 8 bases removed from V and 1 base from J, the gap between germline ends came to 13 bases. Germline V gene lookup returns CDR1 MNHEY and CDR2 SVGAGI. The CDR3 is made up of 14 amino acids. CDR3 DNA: TGTGCCAGCGGTTGGGTCCCCCGCACAGATACGCAGTATTTT. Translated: CASGWVPRTDTQYF.

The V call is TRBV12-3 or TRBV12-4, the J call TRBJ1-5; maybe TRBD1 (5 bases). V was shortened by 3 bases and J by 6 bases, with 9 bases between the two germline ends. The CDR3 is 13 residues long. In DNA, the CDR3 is TGTGCCAGCAGTTTCAGGGTGGCTCAGCCCCAGCATTTT. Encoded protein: CASSFRVAQPQHF.

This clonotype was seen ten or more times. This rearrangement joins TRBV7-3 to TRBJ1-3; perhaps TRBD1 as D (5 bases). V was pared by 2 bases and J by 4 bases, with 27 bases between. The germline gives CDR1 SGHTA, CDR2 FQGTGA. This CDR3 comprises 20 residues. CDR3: CASSLPINVPGKVYGNTIYF. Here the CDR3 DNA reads TGTGCCAGCAGCTTACCGATAAACGTCCCAGGGAAAGTGTACGGAAACACCATATATTTT.

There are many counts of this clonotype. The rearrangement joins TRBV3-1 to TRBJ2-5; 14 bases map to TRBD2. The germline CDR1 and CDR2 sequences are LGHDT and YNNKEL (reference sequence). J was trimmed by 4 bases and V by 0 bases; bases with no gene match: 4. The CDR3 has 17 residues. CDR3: CASSQDWTSGRRETQYF. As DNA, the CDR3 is TGTGCCAGCAGCCAAGATTGGACTAGCGGGAGGCGAGAGACCCAGTACTTC.

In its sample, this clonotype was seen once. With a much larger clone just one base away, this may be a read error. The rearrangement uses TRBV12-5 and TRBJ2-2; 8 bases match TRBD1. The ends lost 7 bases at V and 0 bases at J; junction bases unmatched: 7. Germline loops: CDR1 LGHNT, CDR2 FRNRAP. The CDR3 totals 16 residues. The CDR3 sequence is CASDSLQGANTGELFF. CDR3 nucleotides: TGTGCTAGTGATTCCTTACAGGGGGCGAACACCGGGGAGCTGTTTTTT.

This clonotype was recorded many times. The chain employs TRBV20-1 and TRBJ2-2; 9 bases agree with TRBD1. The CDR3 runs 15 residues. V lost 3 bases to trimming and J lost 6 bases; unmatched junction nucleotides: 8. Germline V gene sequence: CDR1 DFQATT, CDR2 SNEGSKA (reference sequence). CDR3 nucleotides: TGCAGTGCTAGCGCCGGGACAGGGTCGGCCGGGGAGCTGTTTTTT. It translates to CSASAGTGSAGELFF.

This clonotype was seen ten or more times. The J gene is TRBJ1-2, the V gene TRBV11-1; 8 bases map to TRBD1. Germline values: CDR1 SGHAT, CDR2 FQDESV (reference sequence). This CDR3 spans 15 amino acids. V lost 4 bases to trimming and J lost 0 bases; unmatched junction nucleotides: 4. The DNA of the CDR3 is TGTGCCAGCAGCTATCGGACAGGGACTAACTATGGCTACACCTTC. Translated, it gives CASSYRTGTNYGYTF.

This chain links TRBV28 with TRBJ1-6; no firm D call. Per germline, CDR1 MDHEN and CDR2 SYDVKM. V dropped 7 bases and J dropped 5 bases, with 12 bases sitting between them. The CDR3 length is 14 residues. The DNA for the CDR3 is TGTGCCAGCAACCGGTTCCCGGATAATTCACCCCTCCACTTT. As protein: CASNRFPDNSPLHF.

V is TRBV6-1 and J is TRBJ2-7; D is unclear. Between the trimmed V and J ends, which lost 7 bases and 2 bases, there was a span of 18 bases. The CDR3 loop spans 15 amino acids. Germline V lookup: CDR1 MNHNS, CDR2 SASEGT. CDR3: CASIEWEMGAYEQYF. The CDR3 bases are TGTGCCAGCATCGAATGGGAAATGGGTGCCTACGAGCAGTACTTC.

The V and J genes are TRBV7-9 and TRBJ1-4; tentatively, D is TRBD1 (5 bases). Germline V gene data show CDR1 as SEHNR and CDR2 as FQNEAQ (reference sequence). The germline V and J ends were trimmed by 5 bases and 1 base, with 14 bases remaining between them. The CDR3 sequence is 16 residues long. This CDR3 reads CASSSRQGRTNEKLFF. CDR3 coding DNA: TGTGCCAGCAGCAGCCGTCAGGGACGAACTAATGAAAAACTGTTTTTT.

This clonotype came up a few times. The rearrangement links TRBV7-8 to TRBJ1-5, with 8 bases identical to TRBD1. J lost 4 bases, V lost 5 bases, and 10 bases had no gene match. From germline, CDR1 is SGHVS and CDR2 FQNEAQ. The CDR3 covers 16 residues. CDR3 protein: CASSQLRTGRNQPQHF. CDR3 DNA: TGTGCCAGCAGCCAGCTAAGGACAGGGAGAAATCAGCCCCAGCATTTT.

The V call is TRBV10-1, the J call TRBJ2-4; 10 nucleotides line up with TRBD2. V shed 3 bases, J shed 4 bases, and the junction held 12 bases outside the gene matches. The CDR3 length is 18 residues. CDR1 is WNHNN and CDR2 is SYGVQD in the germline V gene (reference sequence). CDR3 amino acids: CASSDFSGAGGTKNIQYF. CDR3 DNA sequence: TGCGCCAGCAGTGATTTTTCGGGAGCGGGGGGGACAAAAAACATTCAGTACTTC.

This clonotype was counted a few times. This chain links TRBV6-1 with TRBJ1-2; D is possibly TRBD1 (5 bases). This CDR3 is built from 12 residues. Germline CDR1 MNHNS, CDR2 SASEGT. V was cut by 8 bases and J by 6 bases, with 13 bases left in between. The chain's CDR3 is CASHWLGDGYTF. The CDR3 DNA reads TGTGCCAGCCACTGGCTAGGGGATGGCTACACCTTC.

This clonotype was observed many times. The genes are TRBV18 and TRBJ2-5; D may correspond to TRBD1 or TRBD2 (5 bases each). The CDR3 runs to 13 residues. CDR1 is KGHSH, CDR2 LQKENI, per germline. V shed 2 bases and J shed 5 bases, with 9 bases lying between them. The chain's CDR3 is CASSPDWGETQYF. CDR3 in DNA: TGTGCCAGCTCACCAGACTGGGGGGAGACCCAGTACTTC.

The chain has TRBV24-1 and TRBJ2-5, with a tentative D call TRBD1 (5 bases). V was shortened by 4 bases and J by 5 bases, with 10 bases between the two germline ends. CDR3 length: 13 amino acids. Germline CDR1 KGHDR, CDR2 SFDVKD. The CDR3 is CATSEGARETQYF. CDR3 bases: TGTGCCACCAGTGAAGGGGCCAGGGAGACCCAGTACTTC.

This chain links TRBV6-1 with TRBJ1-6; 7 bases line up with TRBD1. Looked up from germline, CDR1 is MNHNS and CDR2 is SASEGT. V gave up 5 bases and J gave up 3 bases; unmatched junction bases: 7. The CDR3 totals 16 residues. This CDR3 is CASSRDSAGYNSPLHF. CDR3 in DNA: TGTGCCAGCAGTCGGGACAGCGCGGGCTATAATTCACCCCTCCACTTT.

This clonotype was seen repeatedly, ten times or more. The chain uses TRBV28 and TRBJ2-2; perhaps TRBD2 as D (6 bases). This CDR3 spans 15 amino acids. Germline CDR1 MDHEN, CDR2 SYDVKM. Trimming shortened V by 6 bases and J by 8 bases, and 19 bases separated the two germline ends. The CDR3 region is CASRPNLGGSGELFF. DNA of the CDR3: TGTGCCAGCAGACCCAACCTGGGGGGATCGGGGGAGCTGTTTTTT.